This is a list of T cell receptor beta chains from one sample in a study of early T cells in non-severe SARS-CoV-2 infection. TCRdb reprocessed the 5' RACE reads with MiXCR, giving one entry per CDR3 protein. This sample carries approximately 60,000 distinct CDR3 sequences, approximately 12% of them seen once, and the ten largest clones take more than 1.1%. The sequenced material came from whole blood. These receptors originate from an adult who was a healthcare worker with PCR-confirmed SARS-CoV-2 infection or an uninfected control (not recorded which). Each CDR3 is given with its conserved first and last residue. A D gene is named only where the DNA matches it firmly. Not all rows give a size; the values are once, few, many and, for expanded clones, a class.

J gene | D gene | clone size | V gene | CDR3 DNA | CDR3 protein
TRBJ2-5 | TRBD2 | - | TRBV20-1 | TGCAGTGCAGGACTAGCGGGGGATCCGTACCAAGAGACCCAGTACTTC | CSAGLAGDPYQETQYF
TRBJ2-7 | - | many | TRBV4-3 | TGCGCCAGCAGTGACCGGACGGACGGAATCTACGAGCAGTACTTC | CASSDRTDGIYEQYF
TRBJ2-1 | TRBD1 | many | TRBV5-4 | TGTGCCAGCAGCCTATTACGGACAGGGGGACCTAACAATGAGCAGTTCTTC | CASSLLRTGGPNNEQFF
TRBJ2-7 | - | - | TRBV5-6 | TGTGCCAGCAGTTCCGGCGGACAGTTCTACGAGCAGTACTTC | CASSSGGQFYEQYF
TRBJ2-7 | - | many | TRBV7-9 | TGTGCCAGCAGCTTCAGGGTCTCCCCCTACGAGCAGTACTTC | CASSFRVSPYEQYF
TRBJ2-7 | TRBD2 | - | TRBV30 | TGTGCCGGACTAGCGGGGGGGCCCTACGAGCAGTACTTC | CAGLAGGPYEQYF
TRBJ2-3 | - | many | TRBV18 | TGTGCCAGCTCACCCACCCCCAGTGATACGCAGTATTTT | CASSPTPSDTQYF
TRBJ2-2 | TRBD2 | many | TRBV6-1 | TGTGCCAGCAGTGGAGGTAGCGGGGTGAACACCGGGGAGCTGTTTTTT | CASSGGSGVNTGELFF
TRBJ1-1 | TRBD1 | few | TRBV6-2/TRBV6-3 | TGTGCCAGCAGTGACAGGGGTAATACTGAAGCTTTCTTT | CASSDRGNTEAFF
TRBJ1-4 | - | - | TRBV30 | TGTGCCTGGAGTGGTAAGCAGGCTTACAATGAAAAACTGTTTTTT | CAWSGKQAYNEKLFF
TRBJ2-5 | - | few | TRBV6-5 | TGTGCCAGCAAACTACACCGACAAGAGACCCAGTACTTC | CASKLHRQETQYF
TRBJ1-2 | TRBD1 | few | TRBV6-1 | TGTGCCAGCAGTCTTATACAGGGGGCAAGGAACTATGGCTACACCTTC | CASSLIQGARNYGYTF
TRBJ2-7 | TRBD2 | few | TRBV27 | TGTGCCAGCAGTCTGGGCGGGGCAGGACTAGGTTACGAGCAGTACTTC | CASSLGGAGLGYEQYF
TRBJ2-7 | - | many | TRBV20-1 | TGCAGTGCTAGAGATCGCAGGACGGAGAGCTCCTACGAGCAGTACTTC | CSARDRRTESSYEQYF
TRBJ1-5 | TRBD1 | - | TRBV4-2 | TGTGCCAGCAGCCAAGAGACAGGGGATCAGCCCCAGCATTTT | CASSQETGDQPQHF
TRBJ2-7 | - | many | TRBV3-1 | TGTGCCAGCAGCCAAGCAGCCCGGACAGCCACGTACGAGCAGTACTTC | CASSQAARTATYEQYF
TRBJ2-2 | TRBD1 | once | TRBV2 | TGTGCCAGCAGCCCAGACTTCCCGGGACAGGGCGCCACCGGGGAGCTGTTTTTT | CASSPDFPGQGATGELFF
TRBJ2-3 | - | few | TRBV29-1 | TGCAGCGTTGAAGACCCCCGGCCAGGTACGCAGTATTTT | CSVEDPRPGTQYF
TRBJ1-1 | - | many | TRBV6-2/TRBV6-3 | TGTGCCAGCAGTTATCGGGTAGACACTGAAGCTTTCTTT | CASSYRVDTEAFF
TRBJ2-1 | TRBD2 | - | TRBV5-1 | TGCGCCAGCAGCTTTGGGACTAGCGGAGGGAGGGATGAGCAGTTCTTC | CASSFGTSGGRDEQFF
TRBJ1-5 | - | medium-sized | TRBV11-2 | TGTGCCAGCAGCTACGGACAGAGCCAGATGAGCAATCAGCCCCAGCATTTT | CASSYGQSQMSNQPQHF
TRBJ1-1 | - | - | TRBV6-2/TRBV6-3 | TGTGCCAGCAGTTACCTTGTGGACATTTCCGAAGAAGCTTTCTTT | CASSYLVDISEEAFF
TRBJ2-2 | - | many | TRBV12-3/TRBV12-4 | TGTGCCAGCAAAGGGAGGAACACCGGGGAGCTGTTTTTT | CASKGRNTGELFF
TRBJ2-7 | TRBD1 | - | TRBV5-1 | TGCGCCAGCAGCCAAGGGACAGGTGGGCACGAGCAGTACTTC | CASSQGTGGHEQYF
TRBJ2-3 | - | - | TRBV4-2 | TGTGCCAGCAGCCAAGACGGGGGCGGGGCGGGGGCTCCTGATACGCAGTATTTT | CASSQDGGGAGAPDTQYF
TRBJ1-2 | TRBD1 | - | TRBV19 | TGTGCCAGTAGTCCCGTCAGGGGGCGCGGCCCCAACTATGGCTACACCTTC | CASSPVRGRGPNYGYTF
TRBJ1-5 | - | - | TRBV12-5 | TGTGCTAGTGGTTTGGGCAAACCCCATCCCCAGCATTTT | CASGLGKPHPQHF
TRBJ2-3 | - | - | TRBV29-1 | TGCAGCGTTGGCAGGAACACAGATACGCAGTATTTT | CSVGRNTDTQYF
TRBJ1-4 | - | - | TRBV20-1 | TGCAGTGCTTTCCTTGCTGAAAAACTGTTTTTT | CSAFLAEKLFF
TRBJ2-7 | TRBD1 | many | TRBV7-6 | TGTGCCAGCAGCCCCGGGACAGGAGACTACGAGCAGTACTTC | CASSPGTGDYEQYF
TRBJ1-6 | - | - | TRBV5-1 | TGCGCCAGCAGAGAACAGGAGACAGTAAATTCACCCCTCCACTTT | CASREQETVNSPLHF
TRBJ2-2 | TRBD1 | few | TRBV9 | TGTGCCAGCAGCGAGGGACAGGGGGCTCGCCGGGAGCTGTTTTTT | CASSEGQGARRELFF
TRBJ2-5 | - | few | TRBV7-2 | TGTGCCAGCAGCTTCCCCGGGTTTGAGACCCAGTACTTC | CASSFPGFETQYF
TRBJ1-5 | - | many | TRBV18 | TGTGCCAGCTCACCAGGATTCGGTCAGCCCCAGCATTTT | CASSPGFGQPQHF
TRBJ1-1 | TRBD1 | - | TRBV5-1 | TGCGCCAGCAGCAAGACAGGGGGGACTGAAGCTTTCTTT | CASSKTGGTEAFF
TRBJ1-2 | - | - | TRBV6-5 | TGTGCCAGCAGTCCAGACAGGTCTTATGGCTACACCTTC | CASSPDRSYGYTF
TRBJ2-2 | - | - | TRBV7-9 | TGTGCCAGCAGCAGCACAGGGAACACCGGGGAGCTGTTTTTT | CASSSTGNTGELFF
TRBJ2-7 | TRBD1 | many | TRBV20-1 | TGCAGTGCTACGGGACAGGGGTACGAGCAGTACTTC | CSATGQGYEQYF
TRBJ2-7 | - | many | TRBV3-1 | TGTGCCAGCAGCCAAGGAAACGAGCAGTACTTC | CASSQGNEQYF
TRBJ1-5 | TRBD1 | - | TRBV2 | TGTGCCAGCCGGCCGGGACAGCTTGATCAGCCCCAGCATTTT | CASRPGQLDQPQHF
TRBJ2-7 | - | few | TRBV20-1 | TGCAGTGCTATACGCCTAGGGGGATTGGGCTACGAGCAGTACTTC | CSAIRLGGLGYEQYF
TRBJ2-3 | TRBD2 | many | TRBV6-5 | TGTGCCAGCAGTTACCTGGGACTAGCGATCACAGATACGCAGTATTTT | CASSYLGLAITDTQYF
TRBJ1-2 | - | many | TRBV7-9 | TGTGCCAGCAGCTTATCTAACTATGGCTACACCTTC | CASSLSNYGYTF
TRBJ2-2 | TRBD1 | - | TRBV6-2/TRBV6-3 | TGTGCCAGCAGTTACTTCCGGGACAGGGGCACGAACACCGGGGAGCTGTTTTTT | CASSYFRDRGTNTGELFF
TRBJ1-6 | - | many | TRBV20-1 | TGCAGTGCTAGAGAAGCGGCCAGGGGAGACTCACCCCTCCACTTT | CSAREAARGDSPLHF
TRBJ1-2 | - | few | TRBV12-5 | TGTGCTAGTGGTTTGGAGGGCTTCGGCTATGGCTACACCTTC | CASGLEGFGYGYTF
TRBJ2-3 | - | many | TRBV11-2 | TGTGCCAGCAGCTTAGATTCGAGGACGCAAGCTCGGCCAGATACGCAGTATTTT | CASSLDSRTQARPDTQYF
TRBJ2-3 | TRBD2 | many | TRBV6-6 | TGTGCCAGCAGGCACGGGTCCAGCGGGGGTTCAGATACGCAGTATTTT | CASRHGSSGGSDTQYF
TRBJ1-5 | TRBD1 | - | TRBV4-3 | TGCGCCAGCAGCCAAGGGCCAGGGGGGCAGCCCCAGCATTTT | CASSQGPGGQPQHF
TRBJ2-3 | - | - | TRBV11-2 | TGTGCCAGCAGCGAGGCGGGCGATACGCAGTATTTT | CASSEAGDTQYF
TRBJ2-3 | TRBD2 | - | TRBV6-5 | TGTGCCAGCAGTTACTCGGGACTAGCCGGGGGGCGGAGCAGCACAGATACGCAGTATTTT | CASSYSGLAGGRSSTDTQYF
TRBJ1-4 | - | - | TRBV24-1 | TGTGCCACCGCCTGGACGGATAAAAATGAAAAACTGTTTTTT | CATAWTDKNEKLFF
TRBJ2-3 | TRBD1 | many | TRBV20-1 | TGCAGTGCTGAACTTCGGACAGGGGTCACAGATACGCAGTATTTT | CSAELRTGVTDTQYF
TRBJ2-4 | - | few | TRBV7-2 | TGTGCCAGCAGCTTAGGGTCCCCAGGCCTAGCCAAAAACATTCAGTACTTC | CASSLGSPGLAKNIQYF
TRBJ1-5 | - | many | TRBV12-3/TRBV12-4 | TGTGCCAGCAGTTTAATAGGGTCTAGCAATCAGCCCCAGCATTTT | CASSLIGSSNQPQHF
TRBJ2-3 | - | many | TRBV6-5 | TGTGCCAGCAGTTACTTCCCGTCACGGGATACGCAGTATTTT | CASSYFPSRDTQYF
TRBJ2-7 | - | many | TRBV20-1 | TGCAGTGCCCGAAGGGGACGGGGCCCCTCCTACGAGCAGTACTTC | CSARRGRGPSYEQYF